This TCR beta chain was identified during a study of monozygotic twins with inflammatory bowel disease. TCRalpha and TCRbeta cDNA was put through two nested PCRs of approximately 17 and 9 cycles. Following a re-call of the 5' RACE reads, TCRdb has one entry per CDR3 protein and lacks DNA. Its clone listing holds under 350,000 distinct CDR3 sequences. Remarks on this clonotype: Its antigen is still unknown.

Study-wide findings and caveats: Especially with disease activity, IBD patients had fewer clonotypes in common with others than healthy twins did.

In germline, CDR1 is SGDLS, CDR2 YYNGEE. The CDR3 contains 15 residues. The sequenced material came from blood. The clonotype originates from a human donor with ulcerative colitis or Crohn's disease, or a healthy co-twin of an affected twin (not recorded which). This sequence joins TRBV9 and TRBJ2-7; as DNA is missing, the TRBD1 call by TCRdb cannot be tested. CDR3 sequence reads: CASSVTARREGEQYF.